This TCR beta chain appears in the sequencing data of a study of cytomegalovirus exposure and HLA in healthy donors. About this clone itself: Its antigen is unidentified.

60 Vbeta and 13 Jbeta primers were used in PCR. Sequenced by immunoSEQ multiplex PCR; TCRdb stores in-frame clones only, minus some. The sample has around 150,000 clones, roughly 80% seen once. The study's findings and limits: Associated with cytomegalovirus, according to the listing, were 150 to 200 TCR beta chains.

V shed 7 bases and J shed 0 bases, with 12 bases lying between them. This CDR3 has 14 amino acids. Per germline, CDR1 SNHLY and CDR2 FYNNEI. The sequencing input was PBMCs. The chain has TRBV2 and TRBJ1-2; the D is unclear. The clonotype was recovered from a woman younger than 45 in good health and CMV-seronegative. CDR3 region: CASTLQQTNYGYTF. CDR3 nucleotides: TGTGCCAGCACGCTCCAACAGACTAACTATGGCTACACCTTC.